The rows below give T cell receptor beta chains drawn from one sample of a study of CD8+ T cells in alopecia areata. Data came from immunoSEQ multiplex PCR; TCRdb stores just in-frame clones and leaves some out. Of some 170,000 clones listed, less than 80% are singletons. Sequencing used CD8+ T cells sorted from blood, obtained at week 0. The receptor set was obtained from a human donor with alopecia areata. Each CDR3 is given with its conserved first and last residue. D genes are given only for firm matches. Clone size is shown for a subset of rows, as once, few, many or a class of expanded clone.

NA	NA	TRBV2	TRBJ1-1	TGTGCCAGCAGTGTTTCGAGGGGTCCCTCGAACACTGAAGCTTTCTTT	CASSVSRGPSNTEAFF
NA	NA	TRBV25-1	TRBJ2-1	TGTGCCAGCAGATCTTGGGTCAATGAGCAGTTCTTC	CASRSWVNEQFF
NA	NA	TRBV9	TRBJ1-5	TGTGCCAGCAGCGCCACCGGTAGCAATCAGCCCCAGCATTTT	CASSATGSNQPQHF
NA	TRBD1	TRBV7-9	TRBJ2-7	TGTGCCAGCAGCTCATCCTCGGACAGGCGCTCCTACGAGCAGTACTTC	CASSSSSDRRSYEQYF
NA	NA	TRBV7-6	TRBJ2-3	TGTGCCAGCAGCTCCGGAGACACAGATACGCAGTATTTT	CASSSGDTDTQYF
NA	NA	TRBV7-2	TRBJ1-5	TGTGCCAGCAGCTTTAGTAGTCCAGGGCGCTCCCATCAGCCCCAGCATTTT	CASSFSSPGRSHQPQHF
NA	TRBD2	TRBV7-2	TRBJ2-1	TGTGCCAGCAGCTCCCGGAGTAGCGGGGTCAATGAGCAGTTCTTC	CASSSRSSGVNEQFF
few	TRBD1	TRBV29-1	TRBJ1-2	TGCAGCGTCGACGGTGGGACAGGGCATGGCTACACCTTC	CSVDGGTGHGYTF
once	NA	TRBV7-9	TRBJ1-1	TGTGCCAGCAGCTTAGCGCCGGGGAACACTGAAGCTTTCTTT	CASSLAPGNTEAFF
once	NA	TRBV5-1	TRBJ1-2	TGCGCCAGCAGCGGTGGGGCTAACTATGGCTACACCTTC	CASSGGANYGYTF
NA	NA	TRBV7-9	TRBJ2-5	TGTGCCAGCAGCTTAGTCCGGCTACAAGAGACCCAGTACTTC	CASSLVRLQETQYF
NA	NA	TRBV7-8	TRBJ1-2	TGTGCCAGCAGCTTAGGGGGTAGTCACGGCTACACCTTC	CASSLGGSHGYTF
NA	TRBD1	TRBV11-2	TRBJ1-5	TGTGCCAGCAGCTTGACAGGGATCGGTCAGCCCCAGCATTTT	CASSLTGIGQPQHF
NA	NA	TRBV5-1	TRBJ2-7	TGCGCCAGCAGCTTGGAGAGGTGGGCGGGGAGACAGCAGTACTTC	CASSLERWAGRQQYF
many	NA	TRBV6-5	TRBJ2-3	TGTGCCAGCAGTTTGGGCGGGGGCGCAGATACGCAGTATTTT	CASSLGGGADTQYF
NA	NA	TRBV9	TRBJ1-4	TGTGCCAGCAGCCCAAGACATGGGGAGGAACATGAAAAACTGTTTTTT	CASSPRHGEEHEKLFF
NA	NA	TRBV30	TRBJ2-7	TGTGCCTGGGGAGGGGGCCCCTACGAGCAGTACTTC	CAWGGGPYEQYF
NA	NA	TRBV27	TRBJ2-7	TGTGCCAGCAGTTTAGGGGGGGAGCAGTACTTC	CASSLGGEQYF
NA	NA	TRBV12-2	TRBJ1-5	TGTGCAAGTCGCTTAGGGCAGCCCCAGCATTTT	CASRLGQPQHF
NA	NA	TRBV10-3	TRBJ1-1	TGTGCCATCAGGGCCTTGGGGCAGGGACTAGCTTTCTTT	CAIRALGQGLAFF
NA	NA	TRBV5-6	TRBJ1-1	TGTGCCAGCAGCCCCGGATTAAACACGGCTTTCTTT	CASSPGLNTAFF
many	NA	TRBV11-2	TRBJ2-5	TGTGCCAGCAGCTACTCAGGGGTCCAAGAGACCCAGTACTTC	CASSYSGVQETQYF
NA	TRBD1	TRBV29-1	TRBJ2-2	TGCAGCGTTGTCGTAAGGGGGCTTTTAGACACCGGGGAGCTGTTTTTT	CSVVVRGLLDTGELFF
NA	TRBD1	TRBV27	TRBJ2-5	TGTGCCAGCAGTTCAAGGACAGGGGGCGGCGAGACCCAGTACTTC	CASSSRTGGGETQYF
NA	NA	TRBV15	TRBJ2-2	TGTGCCACCAGTCAGGGGTCCGGGGAGCTGTTTTTT	CATSQGSGELFF
NA	TRBD2	TRBV12-5	TRBJ2-1	TGTGCTAGTGGGACGGGGGGGCTAGGGTTCTTC	CASGTGGLGFF
NA	TRBD1	TRBV9	TRBJ1-2	TGTGCCAGCAGCGTAGACCGACAGGGGGTGTGGGGCTACACCTTC	CASSVDRQGVWGYTF
NA	TRBD1	TRBV29-1	TRBJ1-2	TGCAGCGTTTTCCACAACCGGGACAGGGACTATGGCTACACCTTC	CSVFHNRDRDYGYTF
NA	NA	TRBV5-1	TRBJ1-1	TGCGCCAGCAGCTGGAATGACATGAACACTGAAGCTTTCTTT	CASSWNDMNTEAFF
few	TRBD1	TRBV9	TRBJ1-2	TGTGCCACCACCTCAGGAGGGGGCGCGTTTGGCTACACCTTC	CATTSGGGAFGYTF
NA	TRBD2	TRBV9	TRBJ2-2	TGTGCCAGCAGCTTTAGCGGGGGCCCTAACACCGGGGAGCTGTTTTTT	CASSFSGGPNTGELFF
NA	TRBD1	TRBV4-1	TRBJ1-2	TGCGCCAGCGAAGGGGGCCATGGCTACACCTTC	CASEGGHGYTF
NA	NA	TRBV7-9	TRBJ2-6	TGTGCCAGCAGCCCCGGGTCTGGGGCCAACGTCCTGACTTTC	CASSPGSGANVLTF
NA	NA	TRBV11-2	TRBJ2-7	TGTGCCAGCAGCGTAAACAGGATCAGCTACGAGCAGTACTTC	CASSVNRISYEQYF
NA	NA	TRBV11-2	TRBJ2-3	TGTGCCAGCAGCCTCGGGGGGCGTTGGACAGATACGCAGTATTTT	CASSLGGRWTDTQYF
NA	NA	TRBV27	TRBJ1-2	TGTGCCAGCAGTGCCGCAGCAGGGGTGGACTATGGCTACACCTTC	CASSAAAGVDYGYTF